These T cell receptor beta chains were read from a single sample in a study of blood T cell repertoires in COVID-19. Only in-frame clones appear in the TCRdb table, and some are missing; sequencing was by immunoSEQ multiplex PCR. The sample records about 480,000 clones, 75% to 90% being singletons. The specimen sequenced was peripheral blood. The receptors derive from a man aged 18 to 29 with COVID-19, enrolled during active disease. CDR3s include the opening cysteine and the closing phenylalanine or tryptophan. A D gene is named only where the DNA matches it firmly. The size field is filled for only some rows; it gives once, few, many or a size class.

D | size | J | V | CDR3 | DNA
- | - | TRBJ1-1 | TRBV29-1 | CSVARTENTEAFF | TGCAGCGTTGCTCGGACAGAGAACACTGAAGCTTTCTTT
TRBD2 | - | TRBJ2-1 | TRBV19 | CASSMGRGESNEQFF | TGTGCCAGTAGTATGGGTCGGGGGGAGAGCAATGAGCAGTTCTTC
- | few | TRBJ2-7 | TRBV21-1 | CASSKDKTTPYEQYF | TGTGCCAGCAGCAAGGATAAGACTACACCTTACGAGCAGTACTTC
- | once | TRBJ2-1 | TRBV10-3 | CAISEKANEQFF | TGTGCCATCAGTGAGAAAGCCAATGAGCAGTTCTTC
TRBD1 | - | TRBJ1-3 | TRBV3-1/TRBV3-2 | CASSRTLDRSGNTIYF | TGTGCCAGCAGCCGAACCCTGGACAGGTCCGGAAACACCATATATTTT
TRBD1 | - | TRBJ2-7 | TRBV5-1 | CASSAGTGGTYEQYF | TGCGCCAGCAGCGCGGGGACAGGGGGGACCTACGAGCAGTACTTC
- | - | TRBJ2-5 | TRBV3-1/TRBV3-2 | CASSRALGGASGETQYF | TGTGCCAGCAGCCGCGCTTTGGGCGGGGCGAGTGGAGAGACCCAGTACTTC
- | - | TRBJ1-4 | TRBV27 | CASSLSGRSNEKLFF | TGTGCCAGCAGTTTATCTGGTCGGTCTAATGAAAAACTGTTTTTT
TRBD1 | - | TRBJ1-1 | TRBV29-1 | CSVMNRGQTTEAFF | TGCAGCGTCATGAACAGGGGACAGACGACTGAAGCTTTCTTT
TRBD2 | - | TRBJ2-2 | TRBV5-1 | CASSPGTSGLTGELFF | TGCGCCAGCAGCCCCGGGACTAGCGGGCTCACCGGGGAGCTGTTTTTT
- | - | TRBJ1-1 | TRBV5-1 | CASSFGGRDTEAFF | TGCGCCAGCAGCTTCGGGGGGAGGGACACTGAAGCTTTCTTT
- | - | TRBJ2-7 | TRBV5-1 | CASSNGGLNEQYF | TGCGCCAGCAGCAACGGGGGGCTGAACGAGCAGTACTTC
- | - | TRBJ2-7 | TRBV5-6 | CASSLVGRESYEQYF | TGTGCCAGCAGCTTGGTCGGACGGGAAAGCTACGAGCAGTACTTC
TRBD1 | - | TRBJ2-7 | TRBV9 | CASSPALTGGLSYEQYF | TGTGCCAGCAGCCCAGCCCTAACAGGGGGCCTCTCCTACGAGCAGTACTTC
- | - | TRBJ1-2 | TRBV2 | CASSEQVGNYGYTF | TGTGCCAGCAGTGAACAGGTTGGGAACTATGGCTACACCTTC
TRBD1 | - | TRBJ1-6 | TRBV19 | CASRKTGANSPLHF | TGTGCCAGTAGGAAAACAGGGGCTAATTCACCCCTCCACTTT
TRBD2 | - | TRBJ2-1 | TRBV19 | CASSTGGGLTYNEQFF | TGTGCCAGTAGTACGGGAGGGGGGCTCACCTACAATGAGCAGTTCTTC
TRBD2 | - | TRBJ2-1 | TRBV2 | CASMGLYSYNEQFF | TGTGCCAGCATGGGACTATATTCCTACAATGAGCAGTTCTTC
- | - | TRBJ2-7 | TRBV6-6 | CASSYSSAQAPYEQYF | TGTGCCAGCAGTTACTCTTCGGCACAGGCGCCCTACGAGCAGTACTTC
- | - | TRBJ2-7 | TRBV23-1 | CAGGVYGAPDYEQYF | TGCGCCGGTGGGGTCTATGGGGCGCCCGACTACGAGCAGTACTTC
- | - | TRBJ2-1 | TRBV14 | CASSQEEFWAINEQFF | TGTGCCAGCAGCCAAGAAGAGTTTTGGGCCATCAATGAGCAGTTCTTC
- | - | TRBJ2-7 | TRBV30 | CAWRSGRAPYEQYF | TGTGCCTGGAGGAGCGGTCGCGCTCCCTACGAGCAGTACTTC
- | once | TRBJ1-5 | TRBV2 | CASRQGPSNQPQHF | TGTGCCAGCAGACAGGGTCCTAGCAATCAGCCCCAGCATTTT
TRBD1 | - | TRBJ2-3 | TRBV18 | CASSPPMAGGITDTQYF | TGTGCCAGCTCACCACCCATGGCAGGGGGAATCACAGATACGCAGTATTTT
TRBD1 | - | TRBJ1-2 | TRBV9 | CASSVTGQGNYGYTF | TGTGCCAGCAGCGTAACGGGACAGGGAAACTATGGCTACACCTTC
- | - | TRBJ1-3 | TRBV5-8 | CASSFGSVRSGNTIYF | TGTGCCAGCAGCTTTGGAAGCGTCCGCTCTGGAAACACCATATATTTT
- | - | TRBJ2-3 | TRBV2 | CASRLRASGTDTQYF | TGTGCCAGCAGGCTCCGCGCATCGGGCACAGATACGCAGTATTTT
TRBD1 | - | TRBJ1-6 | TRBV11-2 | CASSLRTGGDNSPLHF | TGTGCCAGCAGTCTACGGACAGGCGGGGATAATTCACCCCTCCACTTT
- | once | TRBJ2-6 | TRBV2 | CASRYGSGANVLTF | TGTGCCAGCAGGTACGGCTCTGGGGCCAACGTCCTGACTTTC
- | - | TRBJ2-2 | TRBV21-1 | CASSRHMSGELFF | TGTGCCAGCAGCAGACACATGTCCGGGGAGCTGTTTTTT
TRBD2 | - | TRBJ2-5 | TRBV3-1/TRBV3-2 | CASSQELLAGALYF | TGTGCCAGCAGCCAAGAGCTACTAGCGGGGGCGTTGTACTTC
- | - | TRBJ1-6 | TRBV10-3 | CAISEPNSPLHF | TGTGCCATCAGTGAGCCGAATTCACCCCTCCACTTT
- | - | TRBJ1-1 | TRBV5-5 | CASSLGNRVGTEAFF | TGTGCCAGCAGCTTGGGTAACAGGGTTGGCACTGAAGCTTTCTTT
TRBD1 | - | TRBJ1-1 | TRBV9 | CASSGDRGRPTEAFF | TGTGCCAGCAGCGGTGACAGGGGCAGGCCCACTGAAGCTTTCTTT
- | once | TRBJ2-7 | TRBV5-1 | CASSLTGTYEQYF | TGCGCCAGCAGCTTAACAGGAACCTACGAGCAGTACTTC
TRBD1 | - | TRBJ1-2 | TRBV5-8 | CAAATGTGFSSLGYTF | TGTGCCGCCGCTACGGGGACAGGGTTTAGTTCACTTGGCTACACCTTC